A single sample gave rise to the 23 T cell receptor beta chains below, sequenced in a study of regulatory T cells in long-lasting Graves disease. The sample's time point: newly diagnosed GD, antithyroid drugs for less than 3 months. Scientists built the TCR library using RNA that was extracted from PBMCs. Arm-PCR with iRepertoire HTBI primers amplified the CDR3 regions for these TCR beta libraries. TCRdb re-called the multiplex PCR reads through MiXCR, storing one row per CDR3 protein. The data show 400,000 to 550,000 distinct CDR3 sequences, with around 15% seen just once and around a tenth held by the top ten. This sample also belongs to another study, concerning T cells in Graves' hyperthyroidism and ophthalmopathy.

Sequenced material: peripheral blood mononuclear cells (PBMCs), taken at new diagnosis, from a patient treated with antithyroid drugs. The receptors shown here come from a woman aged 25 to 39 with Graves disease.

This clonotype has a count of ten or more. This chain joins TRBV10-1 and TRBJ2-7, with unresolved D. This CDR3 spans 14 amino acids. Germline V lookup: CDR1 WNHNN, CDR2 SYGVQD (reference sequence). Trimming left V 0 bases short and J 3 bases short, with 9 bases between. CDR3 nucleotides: TGCGCCAGCAGTGAGTCCCTTGAAAACTACGAGCAGTACTTC. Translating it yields CASSESLENYEQYF.

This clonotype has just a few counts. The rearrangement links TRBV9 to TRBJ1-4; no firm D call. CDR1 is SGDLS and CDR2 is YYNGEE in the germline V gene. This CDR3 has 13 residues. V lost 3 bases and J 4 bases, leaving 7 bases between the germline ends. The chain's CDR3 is CASSDQVNEKLFF. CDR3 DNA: TGTGCCAGCAGCGATCAGGTTAATGAAAAACTGTTTTTT.

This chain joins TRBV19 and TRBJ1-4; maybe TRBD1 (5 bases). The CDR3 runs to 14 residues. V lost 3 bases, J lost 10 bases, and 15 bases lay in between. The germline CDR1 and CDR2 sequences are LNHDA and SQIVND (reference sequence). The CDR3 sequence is CASSMSSGRPKLFF. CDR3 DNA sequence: TGTGCCAGTAGTATGTCTTCGGGACGTCCAAAACTGTTTTTT.

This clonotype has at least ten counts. The CDR3 DNA reads as TGTGCCAGCAGCCCATCGGACAGAGGGAATGAGCAGTTCTTC. Translation gives CASSPSDRGNEQFF. J is TRBJ2-1 and V is TRBV7-3; D may be TRBD1 (6 bases). CDR3 length equals 14 residues. Germline CDR1 and CDR2: SGHTA and FQGTGA. The V gene lost 5 bases and the J gene lost 7 bases, with 15 bases spanning the gap.

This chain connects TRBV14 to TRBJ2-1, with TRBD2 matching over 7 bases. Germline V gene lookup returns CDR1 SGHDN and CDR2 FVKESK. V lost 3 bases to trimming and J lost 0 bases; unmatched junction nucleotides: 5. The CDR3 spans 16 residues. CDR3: CASSHLAVSSYNEQFF. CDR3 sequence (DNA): TGTGCCAGCAGCCATCTAGCGGTTAGCTCCTACAATGAGCAGTTCTTC. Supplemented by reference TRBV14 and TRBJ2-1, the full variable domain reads EAGVTQFPSHSVIEKGQTVTLRCDPISGHDNLYWYRRVMGKEIKFLLHFVKESKQDESGMPNNRFLAERTGGTYSTLKVQPAELEDSGVYFCASSHLAVSSYNEQFFGPGTRLTVL.

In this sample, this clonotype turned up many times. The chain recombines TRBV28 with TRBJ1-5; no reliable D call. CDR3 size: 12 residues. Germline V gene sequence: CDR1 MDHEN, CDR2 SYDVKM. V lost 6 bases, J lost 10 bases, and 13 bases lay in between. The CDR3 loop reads CASRLTWEPQHF. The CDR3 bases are TGTGCCAGCAGGCTAACATGGGAACCCCAGCATTTT.

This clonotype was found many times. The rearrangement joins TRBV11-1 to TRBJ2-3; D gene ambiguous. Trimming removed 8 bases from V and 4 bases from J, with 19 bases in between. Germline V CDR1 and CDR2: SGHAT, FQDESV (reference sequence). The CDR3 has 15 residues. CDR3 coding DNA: TGTGCCAGCCGAGAGAAGGAGACTGGGGCAGATACGCAGTATTTT. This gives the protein CASREKETGADTQYF.

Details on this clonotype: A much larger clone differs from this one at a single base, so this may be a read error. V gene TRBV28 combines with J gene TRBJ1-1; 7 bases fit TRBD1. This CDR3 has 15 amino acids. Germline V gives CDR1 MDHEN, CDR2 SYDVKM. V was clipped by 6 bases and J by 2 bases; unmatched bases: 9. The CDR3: CASREGGVGNTEAFF. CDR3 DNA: TGTGCCAGCAGAGAAGGGGGCGTAGGAAACACTGAAGCTTTCTTT.

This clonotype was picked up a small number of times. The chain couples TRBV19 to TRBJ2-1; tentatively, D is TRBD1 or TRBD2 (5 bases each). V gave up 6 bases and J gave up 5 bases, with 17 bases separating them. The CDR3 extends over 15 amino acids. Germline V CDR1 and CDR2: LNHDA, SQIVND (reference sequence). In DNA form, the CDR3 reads TGTGCCAGTAGCCCGGGACGGATGACCCACAATGAGCAGTTCTTC. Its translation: CASSPGRMTHNEQFF.

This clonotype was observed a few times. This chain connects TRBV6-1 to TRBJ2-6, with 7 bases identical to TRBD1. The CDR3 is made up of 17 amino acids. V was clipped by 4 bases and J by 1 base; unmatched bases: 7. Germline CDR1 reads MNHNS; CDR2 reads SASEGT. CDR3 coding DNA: TGTGCCAGCAGTGGACAGGGTAGTTCTTCTGGGGCCAACGTCCTGACTTTC. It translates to CASSGQGSSSGANVLTF.

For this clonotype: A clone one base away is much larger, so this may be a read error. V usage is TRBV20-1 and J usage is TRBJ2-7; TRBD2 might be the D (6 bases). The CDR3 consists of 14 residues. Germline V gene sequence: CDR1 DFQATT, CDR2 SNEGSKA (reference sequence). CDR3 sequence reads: CGASQASEWYEQYF. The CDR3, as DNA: TGCGGTGCTAGTCAGGCTAGCGAGTGGTACGAGCAGTACTTC.

The CDR3 nucleotides read TGTGCCAGCAGTTTACGAACACAGATCTACAATGAGCAGTTCTTC. This encodes CASSLRTQIYNEQFF. The genes are TRBV27 and TRBJ2-1; D not resolved. CDR1 is MNHEY and CDR2 is SMNVEV in the germline V gene (reference sequence). Trimming cost V 2 bases and J 3 bases, with 11 bases left between them. This CDR3 spans 15 amino acids.

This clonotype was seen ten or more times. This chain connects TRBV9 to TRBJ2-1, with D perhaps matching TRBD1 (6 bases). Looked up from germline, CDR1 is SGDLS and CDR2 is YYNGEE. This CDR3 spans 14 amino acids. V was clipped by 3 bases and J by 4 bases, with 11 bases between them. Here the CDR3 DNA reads TGTGCCAGCAGCGGAGGACAGTTGTACAATGAGCAGTTCTTC. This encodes CASSGGQLYNEQFF.

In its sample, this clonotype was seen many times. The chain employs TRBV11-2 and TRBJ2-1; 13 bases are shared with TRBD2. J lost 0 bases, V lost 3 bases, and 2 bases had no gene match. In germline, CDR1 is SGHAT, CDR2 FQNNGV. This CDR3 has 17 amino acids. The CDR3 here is CASSLTSGRSSYNEQFF. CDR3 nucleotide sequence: TGTGCCAGCAGCTTGACTAGCGGGAGGAGCTCCTACAATGAGCAGTTCTTC.

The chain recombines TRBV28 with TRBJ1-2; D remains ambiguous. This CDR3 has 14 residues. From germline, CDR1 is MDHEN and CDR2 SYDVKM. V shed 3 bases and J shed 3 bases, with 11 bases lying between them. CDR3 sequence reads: CASSFPQPHYGYTF. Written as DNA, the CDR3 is TGTGCCAGCAGTTTCCCCCAGCCCCACTATGGCTACACCTTC.

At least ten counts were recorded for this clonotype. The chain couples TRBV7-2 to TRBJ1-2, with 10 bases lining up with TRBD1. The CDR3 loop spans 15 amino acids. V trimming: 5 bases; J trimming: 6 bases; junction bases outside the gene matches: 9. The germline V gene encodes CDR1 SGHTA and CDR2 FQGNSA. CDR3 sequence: CASSPPGQGNDGYTF. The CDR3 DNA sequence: TGTGCCAGCAGCCCACCGGGACAGGGGAACGATGGCTACACCTTC. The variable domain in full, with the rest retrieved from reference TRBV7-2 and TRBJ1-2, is GAGVSQSPSNKVTEKGKDVELRCDPISGHTALYWYRQSLGQGLEFLIYFQGNSAPDKSGLPSDRFSAERTGGSVSTLTIQRTQQEDSAVYLCASSPPGQGNDGYTFGSGTRLTVV.

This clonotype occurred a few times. The CDR3 loop is CASSQDLDIYGYTF. The CDR3 region has the DNA TGTGCCAGCAGCCAAGATCTGGACATCTATGGCTACACCTTC. The chain couples TRBV3-1 to TRBJ1-2; tentatively, D is TRBD1 (5 bases). With 0 bases removed from V and 4 bases from J, the gap between germline ends came to 9 bases. Germline V gene sequence: CDR1 LGHDT, CDR2 YNNKEL (reference sequence). CDR3 size: 14 residues.

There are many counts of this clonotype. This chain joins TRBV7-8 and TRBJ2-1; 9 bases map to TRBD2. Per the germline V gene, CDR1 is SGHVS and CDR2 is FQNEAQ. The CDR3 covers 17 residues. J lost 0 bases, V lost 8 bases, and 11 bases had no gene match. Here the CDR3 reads CASHGASGRFSYNEQFF. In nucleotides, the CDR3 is TGTGCCAGCCATGGGGCGAGCGGGAGGTTCTCCTACAATGAGCAGTTCTTC. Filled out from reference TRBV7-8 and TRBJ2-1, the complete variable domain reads GAGVSQSPRYKVAKRGQDVALRCDPISGHVSLFWYQQALGQGPEFLTYFQNEAQLDKSGLPSDRFFAERPEGSVSTLKIQRTQQEDSAVYLCASHGASGRFSYNEQFFGPGTRLTVL.

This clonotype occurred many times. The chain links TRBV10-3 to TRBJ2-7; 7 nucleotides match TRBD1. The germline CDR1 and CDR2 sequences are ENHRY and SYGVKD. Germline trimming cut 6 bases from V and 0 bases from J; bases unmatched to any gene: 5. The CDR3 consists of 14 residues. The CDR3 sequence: CAISGTARSYEQYF. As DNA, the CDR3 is TGTGCCATCAGCGGGACAGCCCGCTCCTACGAGCAGTACTTC.

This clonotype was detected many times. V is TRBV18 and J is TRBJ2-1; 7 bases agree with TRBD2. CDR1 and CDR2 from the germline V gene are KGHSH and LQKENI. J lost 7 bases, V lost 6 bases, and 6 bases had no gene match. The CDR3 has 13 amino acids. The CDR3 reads CASSEPGGNEQFF. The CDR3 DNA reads TGTGCCAGCTCTGAGCCGGGAGGTAATGAGCAGTTCTTC. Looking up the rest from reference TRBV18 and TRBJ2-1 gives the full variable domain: NAGVMQNPRHLVRRRGQEARLRCSPMKGHSHVYWYRQLPEEGLKFMVYLQKENIIDESGMPKERFSAEFPKEGPSILRIQQVVRGDSAAYFCASSEPGGNEQFFGPGTRLTVL.

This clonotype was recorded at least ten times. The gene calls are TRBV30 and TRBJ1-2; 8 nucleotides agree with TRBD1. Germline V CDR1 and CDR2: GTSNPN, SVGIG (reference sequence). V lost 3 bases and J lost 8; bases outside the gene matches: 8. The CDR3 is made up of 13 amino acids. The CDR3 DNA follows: TGTGCCTGGAGAGCACAGGGGGTAGGGGGCTACACCTTC. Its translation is CAWRAQGVGGYTF.

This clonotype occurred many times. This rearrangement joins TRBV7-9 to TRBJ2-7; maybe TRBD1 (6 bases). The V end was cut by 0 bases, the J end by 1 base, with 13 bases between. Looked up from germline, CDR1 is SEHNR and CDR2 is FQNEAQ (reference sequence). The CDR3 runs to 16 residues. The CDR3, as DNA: TGTGCCAGCAGCTTAGCCGGCAGGGGCGATTCCTACGAGCAGTACTTC. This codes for CASSLAGRGDSYEQYF.

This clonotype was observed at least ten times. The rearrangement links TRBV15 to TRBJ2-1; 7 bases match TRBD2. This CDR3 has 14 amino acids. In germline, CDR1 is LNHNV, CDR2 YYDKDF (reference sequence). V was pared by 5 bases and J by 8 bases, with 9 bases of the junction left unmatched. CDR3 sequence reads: CATSWGGGRDEQFF. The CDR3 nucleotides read TGTGCCACCAGCTGGGGGGGAGGTCGAGATGAGCAGTTCTTC. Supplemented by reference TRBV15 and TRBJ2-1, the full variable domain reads DAMVIQNPRYQVTQFGKPVTLSCSQTLNHNVMYWYQQKSSQAPKLLFHYYDKDFNNEADTPDNFQSRRPNTSFCFLDIRSPGLGDTAMYLCATSWGGGRDEQFFGPGTRLTVL.